This TCR beta chain came from a study of beta chain features in type 1 diabetes. Study-level background: Summed over all samples, the examined sorted cells came to under 110,000,000.

CDR1 SGDLS and CDR2 YYNGEE come from the germline V gene. V was clipped by 4 bases and J by 1 base; unmatched bases: 4. CDR3 size: 15 residues. Every isolated RNA sample was fully reverse transcribed, so sequencing captured expressed TCRB transcripts. Produced via immunoSEQ multiplex PCR; TCRdb's table is partial and in-frame only. Among hundreds of thousands of clones listed, over 13% were seen once. Notes on this clone: The antigen is not known.

Study results and caveats: TCRB CDR3s from Type 1 diabetes patients were moderately but significantly shorter in all four CD4+ subsets. PCR, the amplification step, might favor shorter templates, equally in patients and controls.

This TCR came from a man between 18 and 35 years old with type 1 diabetes. The sequencing sample was made of naive CD4+ T cells from blood. The gene calls are TRBV9 and TRBJ2-3; 9 nucleotides match TRBD2. The CDR3 nucleotides read TGTGCCAGCAGCCCAAGACTAGCGGGCACAGATACGCAGTATTTT. It specifies CASSPRLAGTDTQYF.